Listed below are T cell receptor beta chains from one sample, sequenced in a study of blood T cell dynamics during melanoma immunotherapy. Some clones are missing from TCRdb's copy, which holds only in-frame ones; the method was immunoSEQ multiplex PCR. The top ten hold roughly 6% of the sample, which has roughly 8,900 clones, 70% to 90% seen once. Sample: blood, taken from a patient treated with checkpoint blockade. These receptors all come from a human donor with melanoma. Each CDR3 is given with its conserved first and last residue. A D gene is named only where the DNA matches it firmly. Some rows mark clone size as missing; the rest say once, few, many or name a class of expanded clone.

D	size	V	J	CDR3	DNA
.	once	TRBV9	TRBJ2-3	CASSAGTESTDTQYF	TGTGCCAGCAGCGCAGGGACGGAGAGCACAGATACGCAGTATTTT
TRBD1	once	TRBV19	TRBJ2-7	CASSTTGQGRYEQYF	TGTGCCAGTAGTACGACGGGACAGGGAAGATACGAGCAGTACTTC
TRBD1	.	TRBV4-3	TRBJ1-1	CASSQDPRTGSEAFF	TGCGCCAGCAGCCAAGATCCCCGGACAGGGTCTGAAGCTTTCTTT
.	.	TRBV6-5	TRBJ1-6	CASSYSSAAGYSPLHF	TGTGCCAGCAGTTACTCCTCCGCGGCAGGCTATTCACCCCTCCACTTT
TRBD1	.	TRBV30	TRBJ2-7	CAWRRTGENEQYF	TGTGCCTGGAGGCGGACAGGGGAGAACGAGCAGTACTTC
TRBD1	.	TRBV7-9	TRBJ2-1	CASSSRSGTGGYGEQFF	TGTGCCAGCAGCTCCCGGTCCGGGACAGGGGGTTACGGTGAGCAGTTCTTC
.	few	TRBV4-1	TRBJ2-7	CASSQDVRYEQYF	TGCGCCAGCAGCCAAGACGTCCGATACGAGCAGTACTTC
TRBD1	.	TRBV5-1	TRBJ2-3	CASSQDRASTDTQYF	TGCGCCAGCAGCCAGGACAGGGCTAGCACAGATACGCAGTATTTT
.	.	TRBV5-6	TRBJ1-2	CASTPGGSGYGYTF	TGTGCCAGCACCCCAGGCGGTAGTGGGTATGGCTACACCTTC
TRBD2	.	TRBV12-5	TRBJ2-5	CASGPGLAGGSETQYF	TGTGCTAGTGGGCCTGGACTAGCGGGAGGGTCGGAGACCCAGTACTTC
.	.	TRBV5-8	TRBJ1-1	CASSLEATDDTEAFF	TGTGCCAGCAGCTTGGAGGCCACAGATGACACTGAAGCTTTCTTT
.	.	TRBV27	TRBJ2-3	CASSLSTAGDTQYF	TGTGCCAGCAGTTTATCGACTGCAGGCGATACGCAGTATTTT
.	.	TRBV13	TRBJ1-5	CASSLRGSNQPQHF	TGTGCCAGCAGCTTGAGAGGGAGCAATCAGCCCCAGCATTTT
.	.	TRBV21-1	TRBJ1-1	CASSRTGGTEAFF	TGTGCCAGCAGCCGGACAGGGGGCACTGAAGCTTTCTTT
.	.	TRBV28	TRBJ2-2	CASSTHLFTGELFF	TGTGCCAGCAGTACCCACCTTTTTACCGGGGAGCTGTTTTTT
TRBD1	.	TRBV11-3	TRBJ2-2	CASSSDRGSAGELFF	TGTGCCAGCAGCTCGGACAGGGGATCGGCCGGGGAGCTGTTTTTT
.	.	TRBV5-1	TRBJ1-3	CASSFSKGPGNTIYF	TGCGCCAGCAGCTTTTCCAAGGGGCCTGGAAACACCATATATTTT
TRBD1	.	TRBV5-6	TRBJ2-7	CASRPWDRDSYEQYF	TGTGCCAGCAGGCCGTGGGACAGGGACTCCTACGAGCAGTACTTC
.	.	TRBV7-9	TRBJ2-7	CASSLARVLSYEQYF	TGTGCCAGCAGCTTAGCCAGGGTCCTCTCCTACGAGCAGTACTTC
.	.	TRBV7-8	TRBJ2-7	CASSRRALSLDEQYF	TGTGCCAGCAGCAGACGGGCCCTCTCCTTAGACGAGCAGTACTTC
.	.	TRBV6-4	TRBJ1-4	CASSETATNEKLFF	TGTGCCAGCAGTGAGACAGCAACTAATGAAAAACTGTTTTTT
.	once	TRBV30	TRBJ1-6	CAWNHGSSYNSPLHF	TGTGCCTGGAATCACGGGAGCTCCTATAATTCACCCCTCCACTTT
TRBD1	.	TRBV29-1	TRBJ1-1	CSVQFQGGTEAFF	TGCAGCGTTCAATTTCAGGGGGGCACTGAAGCTTTCTTT
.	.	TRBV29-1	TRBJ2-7	CSVEDEGGVAEYGYEQYF	TGCAGCGTTGAAGATGAGGGGGGGGTGGCGGAATACGGATACGAGCAGTACTTC
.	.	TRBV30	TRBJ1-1	CAWSRRGLGTEAFF	TGTGCCTGGAGCAGAAGGGGCCTCGGCACTGAAGCTTTCTTT
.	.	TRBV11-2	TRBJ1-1	CASSLVGGGGTEAFF	TGTGCCAGCAGCTTAGTAGGCGGGGGAGGCACTGAAGCTTTCTTT
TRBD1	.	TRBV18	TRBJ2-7	CASSSDRGYYEQYF	TGTGCCAGCTCCTCGGACAGGGGGTACTACGAGCAGTACTTC
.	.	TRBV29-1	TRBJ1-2	CSVEDGQTYGYTF	TGCAGCGTTGAAGACGGGCAGACCTATGGCTACACCTTC
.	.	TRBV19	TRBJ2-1	CASSITQGTEQFF	TGTGCCAGTAGTATAACCCAGGGAACCGAGCAGTTCTTC
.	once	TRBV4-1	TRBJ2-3	CASSQVGVTDTQYF	TGCGCCAGCAGCCAAGTTGGTGTCACAGATACGCAGTATTTT
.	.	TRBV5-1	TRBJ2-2	CASSRLAGKNTGELFF	TGCGCCAGCAGCCGACTGGCAGGGAAGAACACCGGGGAGCTGTTTTTT
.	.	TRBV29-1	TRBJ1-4	CSAREMGEKLFF	TGCAGCGCGAGGGAGATGGGTGAAAAACTGTTTTTT
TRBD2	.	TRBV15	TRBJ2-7	CATSRATSGGSIEQYF	TGTGCCACCAGCAGAGCAACTAGCGGGGGCTCTATCGAGCAGTACTTC
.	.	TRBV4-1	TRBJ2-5	CASSPGRGRPQETQYF	TGCGCCAGCAGCCCTGGGCGGGGCAGACCACAAGAGACCCAGTACTTC
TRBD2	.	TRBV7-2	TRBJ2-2	CASSRLAINTGELFF	TGTGCCAGCAGCCGACTAGCGATTAACACCGGGGAGCTGTTTTTT
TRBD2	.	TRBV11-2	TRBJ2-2	CASSLEMVAGVTGELFF	TGTGCCAGCAGCTTAGAGATGGTAGCGGGAGTCACCGGGGAGCTGTTTTTT
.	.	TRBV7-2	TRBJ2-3	CASSLAGAGGDTQYF	TGTGCCAGCAGCTTAGCGGGGGCCGGGGGAGATACGCAGTATTTT
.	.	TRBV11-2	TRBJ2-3	CASSLALEADTQYF	TGTGCCAGCAGCTTAGCACTAGAGGCAGATACGCAGTATTTT
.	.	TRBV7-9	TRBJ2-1	CASSYSESSYNEQFF	TGTGCCAGCAGCTACAGCGAGAGCTCCTACAATGAGCAGTTCTTC
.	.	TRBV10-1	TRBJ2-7	CASSESAYEQYF	TGCGCCAGCAGTGAGTCCGCCTACGAGCAGTACTTC
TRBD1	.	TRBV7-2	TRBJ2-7	CASSQDEGQGNLEQYF	TGTGCCAGCAGCCAAGACGAAGGACAGGGGAACCTGGAGCAGTACTTC
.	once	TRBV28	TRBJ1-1	CASRGRTEAFF	TGTGCCAGCAGGGGAAGGACTGAAGCTTTCTTT
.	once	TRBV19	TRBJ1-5	CASSFGGNQPQHF	TGTGCCAGTAGTTTCGGCGGAAATCAGCCCCAGCATTTT
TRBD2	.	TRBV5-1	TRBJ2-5	CASSLAAGGAETQYF	TGCGCCAGCAGCTTGGCAGCGGGAGGAGCGGAGACCCAGTACTTC
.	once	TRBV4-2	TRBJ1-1	CASSSPGWEAFF	TGTGCCAGCAGCTCCCCGGGGTGGGAAGCTTTCTTT
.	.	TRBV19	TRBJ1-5	CASSIDAREAQHF	TGTGCCAGTAGTATAGACGCTCGGGAGGCCCAGCATTTT
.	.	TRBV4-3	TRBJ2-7	CASSRGAEGEQYF	TGCGCCAGCAGCCGGGGGGCTGAAGGCGAGCAGTACTTC
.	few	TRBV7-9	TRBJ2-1	CARTAGPLYNEQFF	TGTGCCAGGACAGCGGGCCCCCTCTACAATGAGCAGTTCTTC
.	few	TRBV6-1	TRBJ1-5	CASSEGQFLLNQPQHF	TGTGCCAGCAGTGAAGGACAGTTCCTACTCAATCAGCCCCAGCATTTT
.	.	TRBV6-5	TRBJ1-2	CASSYSASPDGYTF	TGTGCCAGCAGTTACTCGGCCTCCCCGGATGGCTACACCTTC
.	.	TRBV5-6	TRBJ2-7	CASSLGGPLEQYF	TGTGCCAGCAGCCTAGGGGGTCCGCTCGAGCAGTACTTC
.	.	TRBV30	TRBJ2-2	CAWSRQRNTGELFF	TGTGCCTGGAGCAGGCAGCGGAACACCGGGGAGCTGTTTTTT
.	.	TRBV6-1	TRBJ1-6	CATVTSSYNSPLHF	TGTGCCACCGTCACGAGCTCCTATAATTCACCCCTCCACTTT
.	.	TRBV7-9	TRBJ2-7	CASSSPWQGKAEQYF	TGTGCCAGCAGCTCCCCGTGGCAGGGGAAGGCCGAGCAGTACTTC